What follows are 2 T cell receptor beta chains derived from one specimen sequenced in a study of cytomegalovirus exposure and HLA in healthy donors. The PCR made use of 60 Vbeta and 13 Jbeta primers. Measured with immunoSEQ multiplex PCR; TCRdb has only the in-frame clones, and not every one. The sample consists of about 90,000 clones, roughly 70% of them appearing once. The sequenced sample consisted of PBMCs. All receptors derive from a man aged 30 to 45 in good health and CMV-seronegative.

V is TRBV7-2 and J is TRBJ2-7; D not resolved. Between the trimmed V and J ends, which lost 8 bases and 2 bases, there was a span of 10 bases. Per the germline V gene, CDR1 is SGHTA and CDR2 is FQGNSA. The CDR3 extends over 12 amino acids. For the CDR3, the DNA is TGTGCCAGCTACATTTCCCCCTACGAGCAGTACTTC. Translation: CASYISPYEQYF. The whole variable domain, remainder taken from reference TRBV7-2 and TRBJ2-7, is GAGVSQSPSNKVTEKGKDVELRCDPISGHTALYWYRQSLGQGLEFLIYFQGNSAPDKSGLPSDRFSAERTGGSVSTLTIQRTQQEDSAVYLCASYISPYEQYFGPGTRLTVT.

This clone was picked up a small number of times. This chain joins TRBV4-1 and TRBJ2-2; 11 nucleotides line up with TRBD2. This CDR3 contains 16 residues. Per the germline V gene, CDR1 is MGHRA and CDR2 is YSYEKL. V was pared by 0 bases and J by 6 bases, with 3 bases of the junction left unmatched. The chain's CDR3 is CASSQELAGESGELFF. CDR3 sequence (DNA): TGCGCCAGCAGCCAAGAACTAGCGGGAGAATCCGGGGAGCTGTTTTTT.